The 3 T cell receptor beta chains presented below share a single source sample, sequenced in a study of post-analysis software for immune sequencing data. Findings of the study overall: With TRBV5-6, TRBV5-1 and TRBV20-1 included, about five TRBV segments were more frequent in patients than in controls.

Unique molecular identifiers were carried by the TCR beta cDNA libraries. From the PCR reads, TCRdb called clonotypes with MiXCR, one entry per CDR3 protein. The sample includes hundreds of thousands of distinct CDR3 sequences, 55% to 70% of them seen just once. These receptors have no identified antigens. The sequenced material came from blood. These receptors all come from a girl between 2 and 10 years old with multiple sclerosis.

CDR3 nucleotide sequence: TGCAGCGTTTACACAGGGGGCTGGGAGACCCAGTACTTC. Translated, it gives CSVYTGGWETQYF. The chain links TRBV29-1 to TRBJ2-5; 9 nucleotides match TRBD1. The CDR3 extends over 13 amino acids. Germline CDR1 and CDR2: SQVTM and ANQGSEA. Trimming took 5 bases from V and 5 from J; bases not matched to a gene: 6.

This sequence joins TRBV10-1 and TRBJ2-1, with 7 bases aligning to TRBD2. Unmatched junction bases numbered 4, after V lost 2 bases and J lost 6 bases. The CDR3 loop spans 14 amino acids. Looked up from germline, CDR1 is WNHNN and CDR2 is SYGVQD (reference sequence). The CDR3 spells CASSESSGPNEQFF. CDR3 in DNA: TGCGCCAGCAGTGAGAGTAGCGGGCCCAATGAGCAGTTCTTC.

CDR3 coding DNA: TGTGCCAGCAGCTTAGTGGGACTAGCGGGAGGATACTCCTACAATGAGCAGTTCTTC. It encodes CASSLVGLAGGYSYNEQFF. The chain has TRBV11-2 and TRBJ2-1, with TRBD2 matching 15 bases. This CDR3 comprises 19 residues. The germline CDR1 and CDR2 sequences are SGHAT and FQNNGV. Trimming took 1 base from V and 0 from J; bases not matched to a gene: 4.